The next 27 T cell receptor beta chains were all read from a single sample in a study of blood T cell repertoires in COVID-19. Assay used: immunoSEQ multiplex PCR; TCRdb lists only in-frame clones, some missing. Of more than 250,000 clones in the sample, around 83% are singletons; the top ten hold about 1.2%. The sample taken for sequencing was peripheral blood. These receptors originate from a woman aged 50 to 60 with acute or convalescent COVID-19.

The V call is TRBV6-1, the J call TRBJ2-5; the D is unclear. CDR3 length equals 12 residues. V lost 2 bases and J 4 bases, leaving 5 bases between the germline ends. The V gene's germline CDR1 is MNHNS and CDR2 SASEGT. The CDR3 loop reads CASSELRETQYF. The CDR3 DNA is TGTGCCAGCAGTGAACTTAGAGAGACCCAGTACTTC.

This sequence joins TRBV19 and TRBJ1-2, with D perhaps TRBD1 (6 bases). The germline V gene encodes CDR1 LNHDA and CDR2 SQIVND (reference sequence). Trimming shortened V by 7 bases and J by 0 bases, and 18 bases separated the two germline ends. The CDR3 contains 16 residues. CDR3 DNA sequence: TGTGCCAGTACGCGGGGGGACACTACCTCTAACTATGGCTACACCTTC. Its protein is CASTRGDTTSNYGYTF. Based on the CDR3 plus reference TRBV19 and TRBJ1-2, the full variable domain is DGGITQSPKYLFRKEGQNVTLSCEQNLNHDAMYWYRQDPGQGLRLIYYSQIVNDFQKGDIAEGYSVSREKKESFPLTVTSAQKNPTAFYLCASTRGDTTSNYGYTFGSGTRLTVV.

In this sample, this clone turned up once. The rearrangement links TRBV6-6 to TRBJ2-2, with 9 bases aligning to TRBD1. The V and J ends lost 6 bases and 0 bases, in that order; junction bases with no gene match: 2. The CDR3 contains 15 residues. The germline CDR1 and CDR2 sequences are MNHNY and SVGAGI (reference sequence). CDR3 sequence reads: CASSRQGANTGELFF. The CDR3 nucleotides read TGTGCCAGCAGCCGACAGGGGGCGAACACCGGGGAGCTGTTTTTT.

The chain carries TRBV2 and TRBJ2-4; the D gene is possibly TRBD2 (5 bases). CDR3 size: 14 residues. Germline assignment: CDR1 SNHLY and CDR2 FYNNEI. Trimming took off 0 bases at V and 10 bases at J, with 13 bases between the two ends. CDR3 amino acids: CASSEALFGEIQYF. The CDR3 DNA sequence: TGTGCCAGCAGTGAAGCACTTTTCGGGGAAATTCAGTACTTC. Using reference TRBV2 and TRBJ2-4 for the parts outside the CDR3, the full variable domain is EPEVTQTPSHQVTQMGQEVILRCVPISNHLYFYWYRQILGQKVEFLVSFYNNEISEKSEIFDDQFSVERPDGSNFTLKIRSTKLEDSAMYFCASSEALFGEIQYFGAGTRLSVL.

The CDR3: CASSFLSQGAEETQYF. The CDR3, as DNA: TGCGCCAGCAGCTTCCTCTCACAGGGGGCGGAAGAGACCCAGTACTTC. The chain recombines TRBV5-1 with TRBJ2-5, with 9 bases aligning to TRBD1. The V gene end was trimmed by 2 bases and the J gene end by 3 bases; junction bases not matched to a gene: 8. This CDR3 has 16 amino acids. Germline lookup yields CDR1 SGHRS and CDR2 YFSETQ.

The chain is built from TRBV5-1 and TRBJ2-1, with 8 bases matching TRBD1. The trim removed 1 base at V and 3 bases at J, leaving 6 bases unmatched. CDR3 length: 16 amino acids. Germline V CDR1 and CDR2: SGHRS, YFSETQ. CDR3 protein: CASSLKDRDFYNEQFF. For the CDR3, the DNA is TGCGCCAGCAGCTTGAAGGACAGGGATTTCTACAATGAGCAGTTCTTC.

This clone was seen just once. The V call is TRBV6-5, the J call TRBJ2-7; D uncertain. The germline CDR1 and CDR2 sequences are MNHEY and SVGAGI. The CDR3 spans 11 residues. Trimming cost V 7 bases and J 3 bases, with 7 bases left between them. The CDR3 nucleotides are TGTGCCAGCACCTACGGCTACGAGCAGTACTTC. Translated, it gives CASTYGYEQYF.

In its sample, this clone was seen a few times. The chain employs TRBV6-6 and TRBJ1-2; D possibly corresponds to TRBD1 (5 bases). V was shortened by 0 bases and J by 6 bases, with 14 bases between the two germline ends. CDR1 MNHNY and CDR2 SVGAGI come from the germline V gene (reference sequence). CDR3 size: 15 residues. CDR3 DNA sequence: TGTGCCAGCAGTTACTCGAATGGGGGGTTGGATGGCTACACCTTC. Encoded protein: CASSYSNGGLDGYTF.

This clone is a singleton in its sample. The chain combines TRBV24-1 with TRBJ1-2; D uncertain. V gave up 5 bases and J gave up 0 bases, with 15 bases separating them. Germline CDR1 is KGHDR and CDR2 is SFDVKD. The CDR3 loop spans 16 amino acids. DNA for the CDR3: TGTGCCACCAGTGCTCCGCCCGGGGAGGCTAACTATGGCTACACCTTC. Residues: CATSAPPGEANYGYTF.

The chain recombines TRBV19 with TRBJ1-1; a possible D gene is TRBD1 (6 bases). V gave up 6 bases and J gave up 0 bases, with 20 bases separating them. The CDR3 runs 17 residues. From germline, CDR1 is LNHDA and CDR2 SQIVND (reference sequence). CDR3 bases: TGTGCCAGTAGACCCTCCGGGACAACTTACATGAACACTGAAGCTTTCTTT. Amino acids: CASRPSGTTYMNTEAFF.

This clone was recorded only once. The rearrangement uses TRBV6-2 or TRBV6-3 and TRBJ2-3; 7 bases agree with TRBD2. Germline V gene data show CDR1 as MNHEY and CDR2 as SVGEGT. CDR3 length equals 16 residues. V shed 5 bases, J shed 0 bases, and the junction held 8 bases outside the gene matches. The CDR3 region has the DNA TGTGCCAGCAGTCGCTCCGGGACTACTAGCACAGATACGCAGTATTTT. Amino acids: CASSRSGTTSTDTQYF.

The chain has TRBV27 and TRBJ2-2; D possibly corresponds to TRBD2 (5 bases). V lost 7 bases to trimming and J lost 3 bases, with 15 bases between them. This CDR3 has 15 amino acids. Germline lookup yields CDR1 MNHEY and CDR2 SMNVEV (reference sequence). The DNA of the CDR3 is TGTGCCAGCACCCCGACAAGGAGGTACACCGGGGAGCTGTTTTTT. It codes for CASTPTRRYTGELFF.

This rearrangement joins TRBV5-1 to TRBJ2-5; 11 positions agree with TRBD2. J gave up 5 bases and V 2 bases, and 8 bases lay outside the gene matches. There are 16 residues in the CDR3. CDR1 is SGHRS, CDR2 YFSETQ, per germline. In DNA form, the CDR3 reads TGCGCCAGCAGCTTAAGTCTAGCGGGAGGTCGGGAGACCCAGTACTTC. Translation gives CASSLSLAGGRETQYF.

The chain joins TRBV6-2 or TRBV6-3 to TRBJ1-3; D gene ambiguous. Germline V gives CDR1 MNHEY, CDR2 SVGEGT. V lost 0 bases and J lost 2, with 8 bases in between. The length of the CDR3 is 15 residues. The CDR3 sequence: CASSYSSAAGNTIYF. For the CDR3, the DNA is TGTGCCAGCAGTTACTCTTCGGCGGCTGGAAACACCATATATTTT.

The chain is built from TRBV23-1 and TRBJ2-7; D remains unclear. TRBV23-1 falls under the ORF class, with uncertain function. CDR3 length: 14 residues. The V and J ends lost 4 bases and 3 bases respectively, with 13 bases between them. The CDR3 is CASSLARFNYEQYF. The CDR3 DNA follows: TGCGCCAGCAGTCTAGCTCGGTTCAACTACGAGCAGTACTTC.

This clone appeared a few times. The chain joins TRBV30 to TRBJ2-2; D ambiguous. The V end was cut by 3 bases, the J end by 7 bases, with 15 bases between. The CDR3 loop spans 14 amino acids. Germline assignment: CDR1 GTSNPN and CDR2 SVGIG (reference sequence). In DNA, the CDR3 is TGTGCCTGGAGCCTACTCATGACTGGCGGGGAGCTGTTTTTT. The encoded protein is CAWSLLMTGGELFF.

The chain uses TRBV30 and TRBJ2-5; D unresolved. Germline assignment: CDR1 GTSNPN and CDR2 SVGIG (reference sequence). CDR3 size: 12 residues. V was clipped by 1 base and J by 4 bases, with 7 bases between them. CDR3 protein: CAWSALTETQYF. Written as DNA, the CDR3 is TGTGCCTGGAGTGCCCTAACAGAGACCCAGTACTTC.

The gene calls are TRBV10-3 and TRBJ2-1, with D perhaps matching TRBD1 (6 bases). There are 16 residues in the CDR3. Germline CDR1 is ENHRY and CDR2 is SYGVKD. The V end lost 3 bases, the J end lost 8 bases, and 20 bases lay between the germline ends. CDR3 residues: CAISELLGRGVDEQFF. Here the CDR3 DNA reads TGTGCCATCAGTGAATTATTGGGCAGGGGAGTCGATGAGCAGTTCTTC.

This clone was recorded at least ten times. This rearrangement joins TRBV6-1 to TRBJ2-7; 8 positions agree with TRBD1. CDR3 length: 14 amino acids. Germline V gene data show CDR1 as MNHNS and CDR2 as SASEGT. V gave up 1 base and J gave up 4 bases; unmatched junction bases: 3. CDR3 loop: CASSEGTGQYEQYV. DNA for the CDR3: TGTGCCAGCAGTGAAGGGACAGGGCAGTACGAGCAGTACGTC.

This sequence joins TRBV10-3 and TRBJ2-7; 7 nucleotides agree with TRBD2. The CDR3 consists of 14 residues. Germline CDR1 ENHRY, CDR2 SYGVKD. V gave up 0 bases and J gave up 3 bases; unmatched junction bases: 2. The CDR3 is CAISESTGGYEQYV. Written as DNA, the CDR3 is TGTGCCATCAGTGAGTCGACGGGGGGCTACGAGCAGTACGTC.

This chain uses TRBV5-4 with TRBJ2-1; D perhaps matches TRBD2 (5 bases). The CDR3 runs to 14 residues. Trimming removed 2 bases at V and 9 bases at J, with 15 bases between. Germline loops: CDR1 SGHNT, CDR2 YYREEE (reference sequence). The CDR3 bases are TGTGCCAGCAGCTTTACTAGTTTACTAGGTGAGCAGTTCTTC. Translation: CASSFTSLLGEQFF.

The V gene is TRBV7-9, the J gene TRBJ2-7; 11 positions match TRBD1. Trimming at V came to 3 bases and at J to 5 bases, leaving 3 bases not matched to a gene. The CDR3 runs 14 residues. From germline, CDR1 is SEHNR and CDR2 FQNEAQ (reference sequence). CDR3 loop: CASSFGTGGNEQYF. CDR3 DNA sequence: TGTGCCAGCAGCTTCGGGACAGGGGGTAACGAGCAGTACTTC.

This clone came up once. The CDR3 sequence is CASIPQGTGGGYTF. CDR3 DNA sequence: TGTGCCAGCATCCCGCAGGGGACAGGGGGCGGCTACACCTTC. The rearrangement links TRBV6-6 to TRBJ1-2; the match to TRBD1 covers 12 bases. Germline loops: CDR1 MNHNY, CDR2 SVGAGI (reference sequence). Trimming removed 7 bases from V and 8 bases from J; junction bases left unmatched: 8. The CDR3 sequence is 14 residues long.

The genes are TRBV24-1 and TRBJ2-1; 8 positions match TRBD2. Trimming cost V 9 bases and J 0 bases; bases outside gene matches: 6. Germline V CDR1 and CDR2: KGHDR, SFDVKD. The CDR3 has 15 amino acids. CDR3 amino acids: CATSSSGSSYNEQFF. The DNA of the CDR3 is TGTGCCACCTCCTCAAGCGGGAGCTCCTACAATGAGCAGTTCTTC.

This sequence joins TRBV15 and TRBJ1-4; the match to TRBD1 covers 7 bases. This CDR3 is built from 13 residues. Germline trimming cut 0 bases from V and 13 bases from J; bases unmatched to any gene: 5. In germline, CDR1 is LNHNV, CDR2 YYDKDF (reference sequence). The CDR3 reads CATSRDRGNGLFF. In nucleotides, the CDR3 is TGTGCCACCAGCAGAGACAGGGGGAATGGACTGTTTTTT.

The sample holds a few counts of this clone. This chain joins TRBV5-1 and TRBJ2-2, with D possibly matching TRBD1 (6 bases). Looked up from germline, CDR1 is SGHRS and CDR2 is YFSETQ. The V and J ends lost 2 bases and 3 bases respectively, with 8 bases between them. CDR3 length: 14 amino acids. In nucleotides, the CDR3 is TGCGCCAGCAGCTTCTCAGGGGACACCGGGGAGCTGTTTTTT. Its translation is CASSFSGDTGELFF.

The chain is built from TRBV7-2 and TRBJ2-7, with TRBD1 as a possible D gene (5 bases). V lost 0 bases, J lost 5 bases, and 11 bases lay in between. The CDR3 has 14 residues. CDR1 is SGHTA, CDR2 FQGNSA, per germline. The CDR3 nucleotides are TGTGCCAGCAGCTTAGCAGGGGATGTAGACGAGCAGTACTTC. Its protein product is CASSLAGDVDEQYF.